This T cell receptor beta chain derives from a study of identical twins. Study-level results: The study found weaker excess twin sharing in beta out-of-frame sequences. Excess low generation probability was seen in twin-shared out-of-frame alpha sequences.

In regard to this clonotype: Antigen unknown.

cDNA molecules carried unique molecular identifiers, and template switching added a universal primer site. TCRdb itself ran the 5' RACE reads through MiXCR, one entry per CDR3 protein. The sample has roughly 710,000 distinct CDR3 sequences; 5.5% to 6.5% are singletons. There are 15 residues in the CDR3. Germline V gene lookup returns CDR1 LGHDT and CDR2 YNNKEL (reference sequence). V was shortened by 8 bases and J by 7 bases, with 23 bases between the two germline ends. The J gene is TRBJ1-1, the V gene TRBV3-1; tentative D call: TRBD1 (6 bases). The origin of this receptor is a man aged 18 to 30 in good health. Sequenced: naive T cells sorted from blood. CDR3 region: CASQTIGGQINEAFF. The CDR3 bases are TGTGCCAGCCAAACTATAGGAGGACAGATCAATGAAGCTTTCTTT.